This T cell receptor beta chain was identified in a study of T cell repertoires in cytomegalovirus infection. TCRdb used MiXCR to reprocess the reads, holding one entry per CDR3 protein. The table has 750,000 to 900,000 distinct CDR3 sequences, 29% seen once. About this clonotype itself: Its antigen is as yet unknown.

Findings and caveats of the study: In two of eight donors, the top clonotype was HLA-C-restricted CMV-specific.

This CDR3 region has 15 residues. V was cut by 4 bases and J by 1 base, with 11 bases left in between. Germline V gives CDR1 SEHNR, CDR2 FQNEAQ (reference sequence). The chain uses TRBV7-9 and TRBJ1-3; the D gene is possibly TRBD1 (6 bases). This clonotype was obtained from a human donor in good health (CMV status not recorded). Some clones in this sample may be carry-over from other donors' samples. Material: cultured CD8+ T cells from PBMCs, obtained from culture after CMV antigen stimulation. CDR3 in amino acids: CASSSQGRSGNTIYF. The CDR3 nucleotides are TGTGCCAGCAGCTCCCAGGGGAGGTCTGGAAACACCATATATTTT.